In this sample, the clone carrying this T cell receptor (beta chain) turned up once. A read error is likely, as this CDR3 ends without the conserved phenylalanine or tryptophan. Only in-frame clones appear in the TCRdb table, and some are missing; sequencing was by immunoSEQ multiplex PCR. The table lists approximately 200,000 clones, 70% to 85% of them singletons. These data belong to a study of blood T cell repertoires in COVID-19. The sequenced material came from peripheral blood. The TCR originated in a woman in her forties or fifties with acute or convalescent COVID-19.

The DNA for the CDR3 is TGTGCCAGCAGCAAGGCATCGGGACTCTTCTACGAGCAGTACCTC. This codes for CASSKASGLFYEQYL. The chain recombines TRBV28 with TRBJ2-7, with D perhaps TRBD2 (6 bases). Trimming stripped 6 bases from V and 3 bases from J, with 18 bases between. The germline gives CDR1 MDHEN, CDR2 SYDVKM. The CDR3 covers 15 residues.